These 31 T cell receptor beta chains were sequenced from one sample in a study of T cells in Graves' hyperthyroidism and ophthalmopathy. The source material, RNA transcripts, was used to amplify TCR beta CDR3 regions. An initial round of RT-PCR targeting the TCR CDR3 relied on the HTBI primer set. Via MiXCR, TCRdb re-called the multiplex PCR reads, giving one row per CDR3 protein. The table includes about 640,000 distinct CDR3 sequences, about 20% detected once. Sequenced material: blood. The receptors come from a man younger than 45 with Graves' ophthalmopathy.

This clonotype was recorded many times. V and J are TRBV28 and TRBJ2-7; D gene uncertain. Trimming took off 3 bases at V and 4 bases at J, with 13 bases between the two ends. This CDR3 contains 14 residues. Germline V gene data show CDR1 as MDHEN and CDR2 as SYDVKM. CDR3 DNA: TGTGCCAGCAGTTTGTCTAGGTGGTATTACGAGCAGTACTTC. Its protein product is CASSLSRWYYEQYF.

In its sample, this clonotype was seen a few times. V is TRBV18 and J is TRBJ2-1; D is possibly TRBD1 (6 bases). Germline V gene data show CDR1 as KGHSH and CDR2 as LQKENI. V was pared by 4 bases and J by 5 bases, with 12 bases between. This CDR3 has 14 residues. Written as DNA, the CDR3 is TGTGCCAGCTCACTCCGGGACACCCACAATGAGCAGTTCTTC. Translating gives CASSLRDTHNEQFF. Filled out from reference TRBV18 and TRBJ2-1, the complete variable domain reads NAGVMQNPRHLVRRRGQEARLRCSPMKGHSHVYWYRQLPEEGLKFMVYLQKENIIDESGMPKERFSAEFPKEGPSILRIQQVVRGDSAAYFCASSLRDTHNEQFFGPGTRLTVL.

This clonotype has more than one count but fewer than ten. This chain links TRBV4-2 with TRBJ2-7; D ambiguous. This CDR3 is built from 14 residues. CDR1 is LGHNA and CDR2 is YNFKEQ in the germline V gene. The V gene lost 0 bases and the J gene lost 6 bases, with 12 bases spanning the gap. The CDR3 DNA reads as TGTGCCAGCAGCCAAGATATTAAGGGCGGCGAGCAGTACTTC. Amino acid sequence: CASSQDIKGGEQYF.

This clonotype occurred many times. V and J are TRBV18 and TRBJ1-5; D gene uncertain. This CDR3 has 15 residues. Germline loops: CDR1 KGHSH, CDR2 LQKENI. V dropped 1 base and J dropped 1 base, with 8 bases sitting between them. In DNA form, the CDR3 reads TGTGCCAGCTCACCACGCCAGATAAGCAATCAGCCCCAGCATTTT. This encodes CASSPRQISNQPQHF.

This clonotype has only a few counts. The V call is TRBV7-9, the J call TRBJ2-5; 7 nucleotides align to TRBD1. Germline CDR1 SEHNR, CDR2 FQNEAQ (reference sequence). After removal of 1 base from V and 5 bases from J, the junction contained 13 bases not matched to a gene. The length of the CDR3 is 17 residues. CDR3 DNA sequence: TGTGCCAGCAGCTTAGAAATGGGGACAGTCTTTTGGGAGACCCAGTACTTC. This codes for CASSLEMGTVFWETQYF.

This CDR3 is CASSELGRGQPQHF. As DNA, the CDR3 is TGTGCCAGCAGTGAATTGGGCAGGGGCCAGCCCCAGCATTTT. This rearrangement joins TRBV6-1 to TRBJ1-5, with D perhaps matching TRBD1 (6 bases). This CDR3 has 14 residues. Trimming stripped 2 bases from V and 7 bases from J, with 12 bases between. CDR1 MNHNS and CDR2 SASEGT come from the germline V gene.

The gene calls are TRBV14 and TRBJ2-7; D is possibly TRBD1 (5 bases). Germline V gene data show CDR1 as SGHDN and CDR2 as FVKESK. This CDR3 is 16 amino acids long. Trimming removed 1 base from V and 3 bases from J, with 16 bases in between. This CDR3 is CASSQGRTRALYEQYF. The CDR3 nucleotides are TGTGCCAGCAGCCAAGGCCGGACACGGGCCCTCTACGAGCAGTACTTC.

This chain uses TRBV28 with TRBJ2-5; TRBD2 is a possible D gene (6 bases). V was pared by 3 bases and J by 0 bases, with 17 bases between. CDR3 length: 17 residues. Germline V CDR1 and CDR2: MDHEN, SYDVKM. CDR3 DNA: TGTGCCAGCAGTTTTAAGGGAGGTCTCCCACACCAAGAGACCCAGTACTTC. Protein product: CASSFKGGLPHQETQYF.

The V gene is TRBV4-1, the J gene TRBJ2-5; TRBD1 or TRBD2 may be the D gene (5 bases each). Trimming left V 1 base short and J 4 bases short, with 13 bases between. The CDR3 is made up of 15 amino acids. The germline V gene encodes CDR1 MGHRA and CDR2 YSYEKL. In nucleotides, the CDR3 is TGCGCCAGCAGCCAAGTACTTGAGGGGTTAGAGACCCAGTACTTC. It specifies CASSQVLEGLETQYF.

This chain uses TRBV27 with TRBJ1-1; no firm D call. V shed 5 bases and J shed 3 bases, with 10 bases lying between them. Germline loops: CDR1 MNHEY, CDR2 SMNVEV (reference sequence). This CDR3 region has 13 residues. The CDR3 DNA follows: TGTGCCAGCAGTCTTAAGATGGACACTGAAGCTTTCTTT. Translated, it gives CASSLKMDTEAFF.

The chain couples TRBV5-6 to TRBJ2-5; D gene uncertain. The CDR3 is 14 amino acids. The ends were cut back, 2 bases at V and 6 bases at J, with 14 bases in the middle. Germline CDR1 is SGHDT and CDR2 is YYEEEE. The CDR3 nucleotides are TGTGCCAGCAGCTTAGGTACAGTAACAAAGACCCAGTACTTC. This codes for CASSLGTVTKTQYF.

There are a few counts of this clonotype. V and J are TRBV11-2 and TRBJ1-4; a possible D gene is TRBD1 (6 bases). In germline, CDR1 is SGHAT, CDR2 FQNNGV. The CDR3 consists of 16 residues. Trimming shortened V by 3 bases and J by 0 bases, and 11 bases separated the two germline ends. CDR3 in amino acids: CASSFGQITTNEKLFF. CDR3 sequence (DNA): TGTGCCAGCAGCTTTGGACAGATAACAACTAATGAAAAACTGTTTTTT.

This clonotype was counted only a few times. The chain employs TRBV13 and TRBJ2-2, with 7 bases identical to TRBD1. Unmatched junction bases numbered 8, after V lost 7 bases and J lost 3 bases. The length of the CDR3 is 15 residues. CDR1 and CDR2 (germline): PRHDT, FYEKMQ (reference sequence). CDR3 loop: CASTQTGPDTGELFF. The CDR3 nucleotides read TGTGCCAGCACCCAGACAGGGCCGGACACCGGGGAGCTGTTTTTT. Complete variable domain (other parts from reference TRBV13 and TRBJ2-2): AAGVIQSPRHLIKEKRETATLKCYPIPRHDTVYWYQQGPGQDPQFLISFYEKMQSDKGSIPDRFSAQQFSDYHSELNMSSLELGDSALYFCASTQTGPDTGELFFGEGSRLTVL.

In this sample, this clonotype turned up a few times. This chain links TRBV6-2 or TRBV6-3 with TRBJ1-2, with 9 nucleotides matching TRBD1. Germline V lookup: CDR1 MNHEY, CDR2 SVGEGT. The CDR3 has 15 amino acids. V was clipped by 5 bases and J by 4 bases; unmatched bases: 8. The CDR3 DNA is TGTGCCAGCAGTCGACGCCCGACAGGGGGCTATGGCTACACCTTC. It codes for CASSRRPTGGYGYTF.

The count of this clonotype is one. A single base separates this from a much larger clone, so it may be a read error. CDR3 amino acids: CTSRLGNQPQHF. The CDR3 DNA reads as TGTACCAGCCGGTTAGGGAATCAGCCCCAGCATTTT. The V and J genes are TRBV2 and TRBJ1-5; D not resolved. The CDR3 consists of 12 residues. From germline, CDR1 is SNHLY and CDR2 FYNNEI.

This clonotype occurred a few times. V is TRBV30 and J is TRBJ1-4; 7 nucleotides agree with TRBD1. The ends lost 7 bases at V and 3 bases at J; junction bases unmatched: 11. The germline V gene has CDR1 GTSNPN and CDR2 SVGIG (reference sequence). This CDR3 is 15 amino acids long. This CDR3 reads CASRSKGAANEKLFF. Here the CDR3 DNA reads TGTGCCTCCAGGTCGAAGGGGGCGGCTAATGAAAAACTGTTTTTT.

This clonotype was counted ten times or more. The chain uses TRBV7-8 and TRBJ2-2; the D gene is possibly TRBD2 (6 bases). The germline V and J ends were trimmed by 2 bases and 7 bases, with 14 bases remaining between them. The V gene's germline CDR1 is SGHVS and CDR2 FQNEAQ. This CDR3 has 15 amino acids. In DNA form, the CDR3 reads TGTGCCAGCAGCTTAACCAGCAGGAGGGACGGGGAGCTGTTTTTT. This encodes CASSLTSRRDGELFF.

This clonotype was seen at least ten times. The V and J genes are TRBV28 and TRBJ2-7, with TRBD2 identical over 9 bases. The CDR3 is 14 residues long. Germline V gives CDR1 MDHEN, CDR2 SYDVKM. V shed 5 bases and J 4 bases; nucleotides not matched to a gene: 6. The CDR3: CASSHGLAPYEQYF. As DNA, the CDR3 is TGTGCCAGCAGTCACGGACTAGCGCCTTACGAGCAGTACTTC.

In this sample, this clonotype turned up a few times. As DNA, the CDR3 is TGTGCCAGTAGGCGGACAGGGTTCCTAGCCAAAAACATTCAGTACTTC. This sequence encodes CASRRTGFLAKNIQYF. The rearrangement links TRBV19 to TRBJ2-4; 8 bases map to TRBD1. Germline V gene lookup returns CDR1 LNHDA and CDR2 SQIVND (reference sequence). CDR3 length: 16 amino acids. J lost 0 bases, V lost 6 bases, and 7 bases had no gene match.

This CDR3 reads CSVVGGYLEDYEQYF. Here the CDR3 DNA reads TGCAGCGTTGTCGGGGGGTACCTCGAAGACTACGAGCAGTACTTC. The chain employs TRBV29-1 and TRBJ2-7; 7 bases fit TRBD2. V was clipped by 4 bases and J by 3 bases; unmatched bases: 12. The CDR3 runs 15 residues. The germline CDR1 and CDR2 sequences are SQVTM and ANQGSEA.

The chain couples TRBV6-2 or TRBV6-3 to TRBJ2-1, with D possibly being TRBD1 or TRBD2 (6 bases each). The CDR3 totals 20 residues. CDR1 is MNHEY and CDR2 is SVGEGT in the germline V gene. Trimming pared 6 bases from V and 6 bases from J, leaving 33 bases between. The CDR3 nucleotides read TGTGCCAGCAGCTTAGGCCCCAAGGGGGGTAGCGGCCTTCCCTTCAATGAGCAGTTCTTC. It yields the protein CASSLGPKGGSGLPFNEQFF.

The chain carries TRBV3-1 and TRBJ1-3, with D perhaps TRBD1 (5 bases). This CDR3 comprises 13 residues. V was trimmed by 6 bases and J by 1 base, leaving 7 bases between them. The V gene's germline CDR1 is LGHDT and CDR2 YNNKEL (reference sequence). Here the CDR3 DNA reads TGTGCCAGCAGTTGGGGGTCTGGAAACACCATATATTTT. This sequence encodes CASSWGSGNTIYF.

This clonotype was seen more than once but under ten times. The chain employs TRBV12-3 or TRBV12-4 and TRBJ1-5, with TRBD1 matching over 8 bases. The ends lost 6 bases at V and 0 bases at J; junction bases unmatched: 7. The CDR3 totals 16 residues. The CDR3 spells CASRGTGGNSNQPQHF. The CDR3 DNA sequence: TGTGCCAGCAGGGGCACAGGGGGAAATAGCAATCAGCCCCAGCATTTT.

This clonotype appeared once. V and J are TRBV6-1 and TRBJ2-3, with a tentative D call TRBD1 (6 bases). V was shortened by 4 bases and J by 8 bases, with 22 bases between the two germline ends. Germline lookup yields CDR1 MNHNS and CDR2 SASEGT. There are 16 residues in the CDR3. The chain's CDR3 is CASSALPEGGNSTQYF. The DNA of the CDR3 is TGTGCCAGCAGTGCCCTTCCGGAAGGGGGAAACTCTACGCAGTATTTT.

This clonotype came up a few times. The genes are TRBV20-1 and TRBJ1-4, with TRBD1 matching over 8 bases. V was clipped by 4 bases and J by 0 bases; unmatched bases: 13. Germline V gene data show CDR1 as DFQATT and CDR2 as SNEGSKA (reference sequence). The CDR3 consists of 18 residues. CDR3 sequence reads: CSAIGGDRHTATNEKLFF. The CDR3 DNA is TGCAGTGCTATAGGTGGGGACAGGCATACTGCAACTAATGAAAAACTGTTTTTT.

The chain has TRBV9 and TRBJ1-6; D uncertain. Per germline, CDR1 SGDLS and CDR2 YYNGEE. The CDR3 consists of 16 residues. Between the trimmed V and J ends, which lost 6 bases and 9 bases, there was a span of 22 bases. The CDR3 protein is CASTLGGLRGFSPLHF. The CDR3, as DNA: TGTGCCAGCACCCTAGGAGGACTCCGGGGATTTTCACCCCTCCACTTT.

With regard to this clonotype: A much bigger clone sits one base away, suggesting this may be a read error. Since no conserved phenylalanine or tryptophan closes the CDR3, a read error is the likely cause. The rearrangement uses TRBV20-1 and TRBJ1-1; D ambiguous. Germline lookup yields CDR1 DFQATT and CDR2 SNEGSKA (reference sequence). The CDR3 length is 13 residues. Deletions cut 0 bases from V and 1 base from J, with 6 bases between. In nucleotides, the CDR3 is TGCAGTGCTAGAGATCAAGGGAACACTGAAGCTTTCTCT. Translating gives CSARDQGNTEAFS.

V gene TRBV18 combines with J gene TRBJ2-2; D is perhaps TRBD1 or TRBD2 (5 bases each). The CDR3 contains 16 residues. V was clipped by 5 bases and J by 1 base, with 14 bases between them. Germline V gene data show CDR1 as KGHSH and CDR2 as LQKENI. The DNA of the CDR3 is TGTGCCAGCTCAGGGGAAGGGGACCTGAACACCGGGGAGCTGTTTTTT. Its translation is CASSGEGDLNTGELFF.

Here the CDR3 DNA reads TGTGCCAGCTCACCACGCCGGGGTGAGCAGTTCTTC. Its translation is CASSPRRGEQFF. This chain uses TRBV18 with TRBJ2-1; D might be TRBD2 (5 bases). V dropped 1 base and J dropped 9 bases, with 7 bases sitting between them. The CDR3 sequence is 12 residues long. Germline V lookup: CDR1 KGHSH, CDR2 LQKENI.

This clonotype showed up just once. V and J are TRBV14 and TRBJ1-2; D uncertain. This CDR3 has 14 residues. From germline, CDR1 is SGHDN and CDR2 FVKESK. The V gene lost 0 bases and the J gene lost 2 bases, with 7 bases spanning the gap. The CDR3 DNA follows: TGTGCCAGCAGCCAAGACAGACCGAACTATGGCTACACCTTC. This gives the protein CASSQDRPNYGYTF.

This chain uses TRBV28 with TRBJ1-5; D unclear. Germline CDR1 and CDR2: MDHEN and SYDVKM. The CDR3 is 15 residues long. V shed 8 bases and J shed 1 base, with 15 bases lying between them. CDR3: CASYSSGGSNQPQHF. CDR3 DNA sequence: TGTGCCAGCTATTCCTCGGGAGGGAGCAATCAGCCCCAGCATTTT.